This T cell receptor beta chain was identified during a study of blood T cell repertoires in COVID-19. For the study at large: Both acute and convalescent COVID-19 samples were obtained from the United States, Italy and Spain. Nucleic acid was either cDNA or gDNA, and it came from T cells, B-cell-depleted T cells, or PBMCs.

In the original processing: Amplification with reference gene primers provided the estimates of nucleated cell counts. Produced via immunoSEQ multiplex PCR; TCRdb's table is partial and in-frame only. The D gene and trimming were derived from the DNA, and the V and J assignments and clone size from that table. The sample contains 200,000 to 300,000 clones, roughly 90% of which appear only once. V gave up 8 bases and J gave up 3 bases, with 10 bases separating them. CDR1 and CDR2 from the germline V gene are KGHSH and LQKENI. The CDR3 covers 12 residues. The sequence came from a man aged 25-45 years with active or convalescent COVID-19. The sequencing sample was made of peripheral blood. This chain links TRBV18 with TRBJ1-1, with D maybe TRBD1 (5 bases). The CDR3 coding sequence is TGTGCCAGCGAACCGGGGGACACTGAAGCTTTCTTT. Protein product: CASEPGDTEAFF.